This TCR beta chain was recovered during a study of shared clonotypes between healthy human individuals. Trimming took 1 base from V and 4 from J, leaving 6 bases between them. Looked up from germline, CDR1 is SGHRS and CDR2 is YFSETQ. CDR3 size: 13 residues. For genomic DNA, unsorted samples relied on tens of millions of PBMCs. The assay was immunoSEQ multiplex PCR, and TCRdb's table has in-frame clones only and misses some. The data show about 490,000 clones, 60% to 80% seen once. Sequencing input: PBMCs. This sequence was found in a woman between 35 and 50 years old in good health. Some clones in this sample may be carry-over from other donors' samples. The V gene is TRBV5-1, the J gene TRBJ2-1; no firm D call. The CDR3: CASSLRTYNEQFF. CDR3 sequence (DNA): TGCGCCAGCAGCTTGCGTACTTACAATGAGCAGTTCTTC.